These 32 T cell receptor beta chains were all obtained from the same sample, sequenced in a study of shared clonotypes between healthy human individuals. Here immunoSEQ multiplex PCR was the method, and the copy in TCRdb shows in-frame clones only, minus some. This sample carries 1.5 million to 2.5 million clones, about 95% of them seen once, and the ten largest clones take under 1.5%. Only CD45RO-negative cells positively selected for CCR7 counted as naive CD8 cells, so terminally differentiated effector memory CD45RA+ cells were excluded. The material sequenced was naive CD8+ T cells sorted from blood. These receptors came from a man in his late teens or twenties in good health.

The chain joins TRBV10-3 to TRBJ2-3; 7 bases are a match to TRBD2. V was pared by 6 bases and J by 6 bases, with 12 bases of the junction left unmatched. Germline lookup yields CDR1 ENHRY and CDR2 SYGVKD. This CDR3 has 15 amino acids. The CDR3 protein is CAIRIASGGGDTQYF. For the CDR3, the DNA is TGTGCCATCAGGATCGCTAGCGGTGGGGGGGATACGCAGTATTTT.

In regard to this clone: One junction end does not reproduce the germline sequence, and a read error may be involved. The rearrangement links TRBV5-6 to TRBJ2-7, with no clear D. Germline CDR1 is SGHDT and CDR2 is YYEEEE. The CDR3 loop spans 12 amino acids. The CDR3 DNA follows: TGTGCCAGCAGCTTGTCGTATGGAAAGGCGCACTTC. Amino acid sequence: CASSLSYGKAHF.

In its sample, this clone was seen once. The gene calls are TRBV27 and TRBJ1-1, with TRBD1 matching 10 bases. The V gene end was trimmed by 5 bases and the J gene end by 1 base; junction bases not matched to a gene: 7. The germline CDR1 and CDR2 sequences are MNHEY and SMNVEV (reference sequence). The CDR3 covers 16 residues. For the CDR3, the DNA is TGTGCCAGCAGTGGCCGGGACAGGGGCCGGAACACTGAAGCTTTCTTT. Amino acid sequence: CASSGRDRGRNTEAFF.

A word on this clone: In the same sample, other DNA sequences code for this CDR3. J is TRBJ1-6 and V is TRBV4-1; D unclear. Germline values: CDR1 MGHRA, CDR2 YSYEKL. The CDR3 sequence is 13 residues long. V lost 1 base to trimming and J lost 7 bases, with 5 bases between them. CDR3 sequence reads: CASSQGGNSPLHF. DNA of the CDR3: TGCGCCAGCAGCCAAGGTGGGAATTCACCCCTCCACTTT.

The V gene is TRBV9, the J gene TRBJ2-1; D uncertain. V lost 0 bases and J 10 bases, leaving 8 bases between the germline ends. The CDR3 has 12 residues. Per germline, CDR1 SGDLS and CDR2 YYNGEE. Here the CDR3 reads CASSVGHIEQFF. CDR3 DNA: TGTGCCAGCAGCGTAGGGCATATCGAGCAGTTCTTC.

Note on this clone: A much larger clone lies a single base off, so this may be a read error. This same CDR3 is encoded by further DNA sequences in the sample. V is TRBV7-9 and J is TRBJ2-5; a possible D gene is TRBD1 (6 bases). This CDR3 spans 11 amino acids. CDR1 and CDR2 from the germline V gene are SEHNR and FQNEAQ (reference sequence). CDR3 amino acids: CASSLGGTQYF. In nucleotides, the CDR3 is TGTGCCAGCAGTTTAGGGGGGACCCAGTACTTC.

The J gene is TRBJ2-5, the V gene TRBV30; D is perhaps TRBD1 or TRBD2 (5 bases each). CDR3 length equals 15 residues. Germline CDR1 is GTSNPN and CDR2 is SVGIG (reference sequence). V lost 2 bases, J lost 5 bases, and 18 bases lay in between. The chain's CDR3 is CAWSIGASSGETQYF. CDR3 DNA sequence: TGTGCCTGGAGTATCGGGGCCTCAAGTGGGGAGACCCAGTACTTC.

This clone has just a few counts. The chain has TRBV9 and TRBJ1-2, with D perhaps matching TRBD1 (5 bases). Germline-derived CDR1 and CDR2 are SGDLS and YYNGEE. Trimming took 3 bases from V and 8 from J, leaving 23 bases between them. CDR3 length: 16 residues. The chain's CDR3 is CASSASLLSGADGYTF. In DNA, the CDR3 is TGTGCCAGCAGCGCAAGCCTCCTATCTGGGGCGGACGGCTACACCTTC.

This chain connects TRBV27 to TRBJ2-7, with TRBD2 matching over 11 bases. CDR1 MNHEY and CDR2 SMNVEV come from the germline V gene (reference sequence). The junction had 3 bases not matched to a gene; V was cut back by 4 bases and J by 4 bases. The CDR3 has 14 residues. The CDR3 spells CASSWVAGGYEQYF. CDR3 coding DNA: TGTGCCAGCAGTTGGGTAGCGGGAGGGTACGAGCAGTACTTC.

The V and J genes are TRBV27 and TRBJ2-4, with D possibly TRBD2 on 5 matching bases. CDR3 length: 15 residues. V lost 0 bases and J 8 bases, leaving 14 bases between the germline ends. Looked up from germline, CDR1 is MNHEY and CDR2 is SMNVEV (reference sequence). This chain's CDR3 is CASSLSSEGRHIQYF. The CDR3 region has the DNA TGTGCCAGCAGTTTATCGTCTGAAGGGAGACACATTCAGTACTTC.

The chain couples TRBV30 to TRBJ2-6; D uncertain. The CDR3 runs 12 residues. V lost 5 bases and J 2 bases, leaving 4 bases between the germline ends. In germline, CDR1 is GTSNPN, CDR2 SVGIG (reference sequence). DNA for the CDR3: TGTGCCTGGGACACTGGGGCCAACGTCCTGACTTTC. It yields the protein CAWDTGANVLTF. The whole variable domain, filled in from reference TRBV30 and TRBJ2-6, reads SQTIHQWPATLVQPVGSPLSLECTVEGTSNPNLYWYRQAAGRGLQLLFYSVGIGQISSEVPQNLSASRPQDRQFILSSKKLLLSDSGFYLCAWDTGANVLTFGAGSRLTVL.

The genes are TRBV27 and TRBJ2-7, with D maybe TRBD1 (6 bases). Germline lookup yields CDR1 MNHEY and CDR2 SMNVEV (reference sequence). This CDR3 spans 14 amino acids. Trimming pared 4 bases from V and 5 bases from J, leaving 15 bases between. The CDR3 nucleotides read TGTGCCAGCAGTTCAGAGCAGGGGCTGGACGAGCAGTACTTC. Its protein product is CASSSEQGLDEQYF.

The chain employs TRBV7-2 and TRBJ2-7; TRBD2 matches 9 bases. V was clipped by 2 bases and J by 4 bases; unmatched bases: 6. This CDR3 comprises 15 residues. Looked up from germline, CDR1 is SGHTA and CDR2 is FQGNSA. CDR3 sequence: CASSLSASGVYEQYF. The CDR3 DNA sequence: TGTGCCAGCAGCTTATCGGCTAGCGGGGTGTACGAGCAGTACTTC. The full variable domain, its missing parts supplied by reference TRBV7-2 and TRBJ2-7, is GAGVSQSPSNKVTEKGKDVELRCDPISGHTALYWYRQSLGQGLEFLIYFQGNSAPDKSGLPSDRFSAERTGGSVSTLTIQRTQQEDSAVYLCASSLSASGVYEQYFGPGTRLTVT.

The V and J genes are TRBV6-1 and TRBJ2-5; the D gene is possibly TRBD2 (6 bases). This CDR3 comprises 15 residues. V gave up 6 bases and J gave up 0 bases, with 14 bases separating them. Germline loops: CDR1 MNHNS, CDR2 SASEGT. Here the CDR3 reads CASRTWTKYQETQYF. The CDR3 DNA reads TGTGCCAGCAGGACATGGACTAAGTACCAAGAGACCCAGTACTTC.

J is TRBJ2-7 and V is TRBV7-2, with TRBD1 as a possible D gene (5 bases). Germline CDR1 and CDR2: SGHTA and FQGNSA. Trimming took 9 bases from V and 1 from J, leaving 19 bases between them. The CDR3 covers 15 residues. The CDR3 loop reads CASSLGDGVSYEQYF. CDR3 sequence (DNA): TGTGCCAGTAGCCTAGGGGATGGAGTATCCTACGAGCAGTACTTC.

The chain carries TRBV4-1 and TRBJ1-6, with D perhaps matching TRBD1 (5 bases). V lost 4 bases to trimming and J lost 0 bases, with 28 bases between them. From germline, CDR1 is MGHRA and CDR2 YSYEKL. CDR3 length: 22 residues. In nucleotides, the CDR3 is TGCGCCAGCAGCCCGAGTGAAGGGGCACGGGGGTCTCCTTTCTCCTATAATTCACCCCTCCACTTT. The encoded protein is CASSPSEGARGSPFSYNSPLHF.

As for this clone: The sample carries other DNA sequences with the same CDR3. V is TRBV28 and J is TRBJ2-7; D possibly corresponds to TRBD1 (5 bases). With 3 bases removed from V and 2 bases from J, the gap between germline ends came to 8 bases. The CDR3 runs 13 residues. CDR1 MDHEN and CDR2 SYDVKM come from the germline V gene. CDR3 sequence (DNA): TGTGCCAGCAGTTTGGGGCCTGCCTACGAGCAGTACTTC. It is translated as CASSLGPAYEQYF.

The V and J genes are TRBV6-5 and TRBJ2-7, with a weak D call TRBD2 (6 bases). Germline V gene lookup returns CDR1 MNHEY and CDR2 SVGAGI. CDR3 length equals 16 residues. V was shortened by 0 bases and J by 4 bases, with 16 bases between the two germline ends. CDR3 in amino acids: CASSYSGGERGYEQYF. In nucleotides, the CDR3 is TGTGCCAGCAGTTACTCGGGCGGGGAACGGGGATACGAGCAGTACTTC.

The gene calls are TRBV5-1 and TRBJ2-3; tentative D call: TRBD2 (6 bases). The CDR3 covers 12 residues. The V and J ends lost 4 bases and 6 bases respectively, with 9 bases between them. Germline-derived CDR1 and CDR2 are SGHRS and YFSETQ. CDR3 DNA sequence: TGCGCCAGCAGCCGCGGAGGGGATACGCAGTATTTT. As protein: CASSRGGDTQYF.

A few counts support this clone. Other DNA sequences within the sample encode an identical CDR3. This chain uses TRBV4-1 with TRBJ1-1; D gene uncertain. Trimming cost V 3 bases and J 4 bases, with 6 bases left between them. There are 12 residues in the CDR3. Germline CDR1 reads MGHRA; CDR2 reads YSYEKL. The CDR3 sequence is CASSHGGTEAFF. The CDR3, as DNA: TGCGCCAGCAGCCACGGAGGCACTGAAGCTTTCTTT.

This clone was seen a handful of times. The genes are TRBV7-9 and TRBJ1-6; D gene uncertain. Deletions cut 5 bases from V and 8 bases from J, with 7 bases between. This CDR3 is built from 12 residues. CDR1 is SEHNR and CDR2 is FQNEAQ in the germline V gene (reference sequence). The CDR3 sequence: CASSRLDSPLHF. DNA for the CDR3: TGTGCCAGCAGCCGTCTGGATTCACCCCTCCACTTT.

This rearrangement joins TRBV7-6 to TRBJ2-1; D tentatively reads TRBD1 or TRBD2 (5 bases each). From germline, CDR1 is SGHVS and CDR2 FNYEAQ. The CDR3 is 14 residues long. Between the trimmed V and J ends, which lost 2 bases and 5 bases, there was a span of 10 bases. CDR3 DNA: TGTGCCAGCAGCTTATACGGGGCCGACAATGAGCAGTTCTTC. This sequence encodes CASSLYGADNEQFF.

The chain couples TRBV5-8 to TRBJ2-4, with a tentative D call TRBD2 (6 bases). CDR3 size: 14 residues. V lost 2 bases and J lost 1, with 7 bases in between. Germline assignment: CDR1 SGHTS and CDR2 YDEGEE. The CDR3 nucleotides read TGTGCCAGCAGCTTTGGGGGGGCCAAAAACATTCAGTACTTC. It encodes CASSFGGAKNIQYF. Supplemented by reference TRBV5-8 and TRBJ2-4, the full variable domain reads EAGVTQSPTHLIKTRGQQATLRCSPISGHTSVYWYQQALGLGLQFLLWYDEGEERNRGNFPPRFSGRQFPNYSSELNVNALELEDSALYLCASSFGGAKNIQYFGAGTRLSVL.

V is TRBV28 and J is TRBJ2-2; 11 nucleotides agree with TRBD2. The germline gives CDR1 MDHEN, CDR2 SYDVKM. This CDR3 is built from 15 residues. V was clipped by 6 bases and J by 5 bases; unmatched bases: 5. The CDR3 DNA is TGTGCCAGCAGACTAGCGGGAGTACGGACCGGGGAGCTGTTTTTT. Protein: CASRLAGVRTGELFF.

As DNA, the CDR3 is TGTGCCAGCAGCTTGGTCCACGCATTTGGGGGCGAGCAGTACTTC. The encoded protein is CASSLVHAFGGEQYF. This chain links TRBV5-5 with TRBJ2-7; D assignment may be TRBD1 or TRBD2 (5 bases each). Germline CDR1 reads SGHKS; CDR2 reads YYEKEE (reference sequence). This CDR3 has 15 residues. The ends were cut back, 0 bases at V and 6 bases at J, with 16 bases in the middle.

The CDR3 sequence: CASSLAGVPTGELFF. The CDR3 bases are TGTGCCAGTAGCTTAGCGGGAGTACCCACCGGGGAGCTGTTTTTT. The chain employs TRBV19 and TRBJ2-2; TRBD2 agrees at 9 bases. The CDR3 has 15 residues. V shed 6 bases and J 4 bases; nucleotides not matched to a gene: 6. Per germline, CDR1 LNHDA and CDR2 SQIVND (reference sequence).

The V and J genes are TRBV2 and TRBJ2-4; D not certain. The ends were cut back, 3 bases at V and 0 bases at J, with 6 bases in the middle. The CDR3 consists of 14 residues. The V gene's germline CDR1 is SNHLY and CDR2 FYNNEI. The CDR3 loop reads CASSESKAKNIQYF. As DNA, the CDR3 is TGTGCCAGCAGTGAGTCGAAAGCCAAAAACATTCAGTACTTC.

This clone has a single count. The chain links TRBV5-8 to TRBJ1-2; 7 nucleotides match TRBD1. The CDR3 spans 17 residues. J gave up 0 bases and V 4 bases, and 12 bases lay outside the gene matches. Germline CDR1 and CDR2: SGHTS and YDEGEE. CDR3 sequence reads: CASSGPGQDLSNYGYTF. The CDR3 DNA is TGTGCCAGCAGCGGGCCTGGACAGGACCTATCTAACTATGGCTACACCTTC.

The chain has TRBV12-1 and TRBJ1-2; TRBD1 is the table's D call and was not checked against the DNA. TRBV12-1 has pseudogene status. The CDR3 is 15 amino acids. The CDR3 nucleotides read TGTGCCAGCACCTTAGGGCGACAGGGGGCCTACGGCTACACCTTC. This sequence encodes CASTLGRQGAYGYTF.

V is TRBV27 and J is TRBJ1-4; D unresolved. Per the germline V gene, CDR1 is MNHEY and CDR2 is SMNVEV (reference sequence). The CDR3 has 14 amino acids. Between the trimmed V and J ends, which lost 2 bases and 5 bases, there was a span of 9 bases. For the CDR3, the DNA is TGTGCCAGCAGTTTAGGGTGGGGAAATGAAAAACTGTTTTTT. Amino acids: CASSLGWGNEKLFF.

V gene TRBV7-2 combines with J gene TRBJ2-1, with 8 bases fitting TRBD1. This CDR3 contains 17 residues. Per germline, CDR1 SGHTA and CDR2 FQGNSA. After removal of 4 bases from V and 0 bases from J, the junction contained 8 bases not matched to a gene. Here the CDR3 reads CASSSRRTGSSYNEQFF. CDR3 DNA sequence: TGTGCCAGCAGCTCTAGGCGGACAGGGAGCTCCTACAATGAGCAGTTCTTC.

This clone was seen ten or more times. This chain joins TRBV28 and TRBJ2-7, with 7 bases fitting TRBD2. CDR3 length: 15 amino acids. With V trimmed by 3 bases and J by 3 bases, 8 bases remained unmatched. From germline, CDR1 is MDHEN and CDR2 SYDVKM. As DNA, the CDR3 is TGTGCCAGCAGTTTGTCTCCCTCGGGGGGCTACGAGCAGTACTTC. Translating gives CASSLSPSGGYEQYF.